The 14 T cell receptor beta chains below come from one sample, sequenced in a study of blood T cell repertoires in COVID-19. TCRdb keeps only in-frame clones here, not all; method: immunoSEQ multiplex PCR. This sample has about 120,000 clones, with approximately 82% found just once. The sequencing sample was made of peripheral blood. The origin of the receptors is a man in his 70s with active or convalescent COVID-19.

This clone appeared a single time. The rearrangement uses TRBV29-1 and TRBJ1-5, with D possibly being TRBD1 (6 bases). Germline V gives CDR1 SQVTM, CDR2 ANQGSEA. The V end lost 5 bases, the J end lost 3 bases, and 11 bases lay between the germline ends. This CDR3 spans 13 amino acids. In nucleotides, the CDR3 is TGCAGCGTTACCAGGGGCGTCAATCAGCCCCAGCATTTT. It translates to CSVTRGVNQPQHF.

This clone was picked up one time. The chain recombines TRBV4-3 with TRBJ2-3; 11 bases agree with TRBD1. The CDR3 runs to 19 residues. V dropped 3 bases and J dropped 2; count of bases not matched to a gene: 13. Germline assignment: CDR1 LGHNA and CDR2 YSLEER. The CDR3 sequence is CASSHGQGAPPAHTDTQYF. The DNA for the CDR3 is TGCGCCAGCAGCCACGGACAGGGGGCGCCTCCGGCCCACACAGATACGCAGTATTTT.

The chain has TRBV21-1 and TRBJ1-5. TRBV21-1 is reported as a pseudogene. The CDR3 length is 13 residues. CDR3: CASSKRGGEPQHF. The DNA for the CDR3 is TGTGCCAGCAGCAAAAGGGGGGGCGAGCCCCAGCATTTT.

The chain is built from TRBV30 and TRBJ1-5, with D possibly matching TRBD1 (5 bases). V was shortened by 2 bases and J by 4 bases, with 9 bases between the two germline ends. This CDR3 has 13 residues. Looked up from germline, CDR1 is GTSNPN and CDR2 is SVGIG (reference sequence). The CDR3 loop is CAWSHQGNQPQHF. For the CDR3, the DNA is TGTGCCTGGAGTCATCAGGGAAATCAGCCCCAGCATTTT.

Concerning this clone: At one boundary the junction diverges from the germline segment, which might be a read error. The chain employs TRBV7-2 and TRBJ2-6, with D maybe TRBD1 (5 bases). Germline V CDR1 and CDR2: SGHTA, FQGNSA. The CDR3 totals 13 residues. The CDR3 loop reads CASSFKGVNVLTF. The CDR3 DNA is TGTGCCAGCAGCTTCAAAGGGGTCAACGTCCTGACTTTC.

This clone came up once. This chain uses TRBV10-3 with TRBJ2-5; TRBD1 aligns across 8 bases. This CDR3 comprises 16 residues. The V segment lost 5 bases and the J segment 5 bases; nucleotides outside the gene matches: 13. Germline V gene sequence: CDR1 ENHRY, CDR2 SYGVKD. The CDR3 nucleotides read TGTGCCATCAGTAAAAAAAACAGGGGGAGAGAGGAGACCCAGTACTTC. Protein: CAISKKNRGREETQYF.

The V call is TRBV19, the J call TRBJ1-2, with 7 bases that match TRBD1. The ends lost 5 bases at V and 7 bases at J; junction bases unmatched: 13. The germline V gene encodes CDR1 LNHDA and CDR2 SQIVND (reference sequence). This CDR3 spans 15 amino acids. The CDR3 here is CASSAPGQATRGYTF. As DNA, the CDR3 is TGTGCCAGTAGTGCACCAGGACAGGCGACGCGTGGCTACACCTTC.

V and J are TRBV4-1 and TRBJ1-6; D is uncertain. The CDR3 has 15 amino acids. Trimming pared 1 base from V and 6 bases from J, leaving 10 bases between. Germline values: CDR1 MGHRA, CDR2 YSYEKL. For the CDR3, the DNA is TGCGCCAGCAGCCAAGTTACAGCCCCTAATTCACCCCTCCACTTT. Translating gives CASSQVTAPNSPLHF.

The V and J genes are TRBV18 and TRBJ1-5; 7 positions match TRBD1. CDR3 size: 15 residues. Per germline, CDR1 KGHSH and CDR2 LQKENI. Trimming removed 5 bases from V and 3 bases from J; junction bases left unmatched: 7. For the CDR3, the DNA is TGTGCCAGCTCAAGCCAGGGGGTGGACAATCAGCCCCAGCATTTT. It translates to CASSSQGVDNQPQHF.

In its sample, this clone was seen once. The chain carries TRBV5-6 and TRBJ1-6, with no clear D. The CDR3 sequence is 14 residues long. The germline V gene has CDR1 SGHDT and CDR2 YYEEEE. Trimming cost V 2 bases and J 6 bases, with 9 bases left between them. DNA for the CDR3: TGTGCCAGCAGCTTCCGCCGGGTTAATTCACCCCTCCACTTT. As protein: CASSFRRVNSPLHF.

The chain joins TRBV3-1 (or the pseudogene TRBV3-2) to TRBJ2-5; 10 nucleotides line up with TRBD1. Germline CDR1 is LGHDT and CDR2 is YNNKEL (reference sequence). Trimming took 4 bases from V and 2 from J; bases not matched to a gene: 7. CDR3 length: 16 amino acids. CDR3 in amino acids: CASSLRDRGVQETQYF. Here the CDR3 DNA reads TGTGCCAGCAGCCTCCGGGACAGGGGCGTGCAAGAGACCCAGTACTTC.

The sample holds one count of this clone. The V gene is TRBV7-6, the J gene TRBJ1-2, with 9 bases lining up with TRBD1. The CDR3 has 14 amino acids. In germline, CDR1 is SGHVS, CDR2 FNYEAQ. Unmatched junction bases numbered 4, after V lost 1 base and J lost 7 bases. Here the CDR3 DNA reads TGTGCCAGCAGCTTAGAGGACAGGGGAGGTGGCTACACCTTC. It codes for CASSLEDRGGGYTF. The complete variable domain, with remaining parts taken from reference TRBV7-6 and TRBJ1-2, reads GAGVSQSPRYKVTKRGQDVALRCDPISGHVSLYWYRQALGQGPEFLTYFNYEAQQDKSGLPNDRFSAERPEGSISTLTIQRTEQRDSAMYRCASSLEDRGGGYTFGSGTRLTVV.

The V and J genes are TRBV28 and TRBJ1-4, with D possibly TRBD1 on 5 matching bases. V was cut by 3 bases and J by 0 bases, with 8 bases left in between. Germline lookup yields CDR1 MDHEN and CDR2 SYDVKM. The CDR3 runs to 15 residues. The CDR3 protein is CASSFSGATNEKLFF. In nucleotides, the CDR3 is TGTGCCAGCAGTTTCTCGGGGGCAACTAATGAAAAACTGTTTTTT.

This sequence joins TRBV5-5 and TRBJ1-6; D possibly corresponds to TRBD1 (5 bases). Germline lookup yields CDR1 SGHKS and CDR2 YYEKEE (reference sequence). Deletions cut 4 bases from V and 10 bases from J, with 18 bases between. This CDR3 contains 15 residues. The chain's CDR3 is CASSLQGGSRSPLHF. In DNA form, the CDR3 reads TGTGCCAGCAGCCTGCAGGGAGGTTCAAGATCACCCCTCCACTTT.